The 32 T cell receptor beta chains given below trace back to one sample, sequenced in a study of PD-1 blockade in classical Hodgkin lymphoma. The time point: cycle 4 day 1 (C4D1), after 5 to 7 weeks of nivolumab. No patient escaped relapse after autologous stem cell transplantation, and brentuximab vedotin exposure varied. Magnetic negative selection purified CD4+ T cells from thawed PBMCs. Assay: immunoSEQ multiplex PCR; the TCRdb copy retains only in-frame clones and omits some. Of 15,000 to 20,000 clones listed, just over 70% are singletons. The specimen was CD4+ T cells from blood, collected before the fourth cycle of nivolumab. The receptors stem from a human donor with classical Hodgkin lymphoma.

The V call is TRBV2, the J call TRBJ2-7; D might be TRBD1 (5 bases). The CDR3 is 14 residues long. Germline CDR1 SNHLY, CDR2 FYNNEI. Trimming shortened V by 7 bases and J by 2 bases, and 15 bases separated the two germline ends. In DNA form, the CDR3 reads TGTGCCAGCACTTATGGGCAGGGCCCCTACGAGCAGTACTTC. It is translated as CASTYGQGPYEQYF.

This chain uses TRBV2 with TRBJ2-7, with D unclear. Germline V CDR1 and CDR2: SNHLY, FYNNEI. This CDR3 has 11 residues. V was cut by 7 bases and J by 5 bases, with 9 bases left in between. CDR3 region: CASIQRHEQYF. The DNA of the CDR3 is TGTGCCAGCATACAACGGCACGAGCAGTACTTC.

The DNA of the CDR3 is TGTGCCAGCAGTTTTGCCTCGGGACTAGCGGGAGCGGGGGGACAGTTCTTC. Translation: CASSFASGLAGAGGQFF. This chain joins TRBV28 and TRBJ2-1; TRBD2 agrees at 14 bases. The germline gives CDR1 MDHEN, CDR2 SYDVKM. V shed 3 bases, J shed 13 bases, and the junction held 14 bases outside the gene matches. The CDR3 has 17 amino acids.

This clone was counted a few times. This chain connects TRBV6-1 to TRBJ2-2; 9 positions match TRBD2. Germline loops: CDR1 MNHNS, CDR2 SASEGT. The CDR3 is 15 amino acids. J was trimmed by 4 bases and V by 6 bases; bases with no gene match: 6. The CDR3 region is CASRAGLALTGELFF. The CDR3 DNA sequence: TGTGCCAGCAGGGCGGGACTAGCTCTCACCGGGGAGCTGTTTTTT.

The CDR3 loop is CASSLAVNQPQHF. In nucleotides, the CDR3 is TGTGCCAGCAGCTTAGCTGTGAATCAGCCCCAGCATTTT. The chain has TRBV7-2 and TRBJ1-5; D is undetermined. Germline V gives CDR1 SGHTA, CDR2 FQGNSA. V lost 0 bases, J lost 4 bases, and 4 bases lay in between. CDR3 length: 13 amino acids.

The V call is TRBV30, the J call TRBJ1-2; TRBD1 matches at 7 bases. Germline CDR1 is GTSNPN and CDR2 is SVGIG (reference sequence). The CDR3 has 13 residues. J lost 5 bases, V lost 7 bases, and 10 bases had no gene match. In DNA form, the CDR3 reads TGTGCCTTCCGAGGACAGGCCGTTTATGGCTACACCTTC. Its translation is CAFRGQAVYGYTF.

This clone was recorded a few times. This chain joins TRBV5-4 and TRBJ1-1; D ambiguous. Germline V lookup: CDR1 SGHNT, CDR2 YYREEE (reference sequence). The CDR3 spans 14 residues. V lost 0 bases, J lost 2 bases, and 8 bases lay in between. The CDR3 protein is CASSLAGRNTEAFF. The CDR3 region has the DNA TGTGCCAGCAGCTTGGCGGGTAGAAACACTGAAGCTTTCTTT.

The chain links TRBV19 to TRBJ1-6; 7 bases map to TRBD1. CDR3 length: 15 amino acids. V shed 7 bases and J 10 bases; nucleotides not matched to a gene: 13. Germline V gives CDR1 LNHDA, CDR2 SQIVND (reference sequence). The CDR3, as DNA: TGTGCCAGTAAAAACAGGGGCGAGTACCTGTCACCCCTCCACTTT. Its translation is CASKNRGEYLSPLHF.

Only a few counts were recorded for this clone. The rearrangement links TRBV7-9 to TRBJ2-7; 7 bases match TRBD1. The CDR3 has 15 amino acids. Germline V CDR1 and CDR2: SEHNR, FQNEAQ (reference sequence). The V segment lost 4 bases and the J segment 5 bases; nucleotides outside the gene matches: 11. CDR3: CASSSSPTGPDEQYF. The DNA for the CDR3 is TGTGCCAGCAGCTCTAGCCCGACAGGGCCGGACGAGCAGTACTTC.

The chain recombines TRBV5-1 with TRBJ1-2; 11 bases match TRBD1. CDR1 and CDR2 (germline): SGHRS, YFSETQ. The trim removed 3 bases at V and 8 bases at J, leaving 3 bases unmatched. The length of the CDR3 is 13 residues. CDR3 coding DNA: TGCGCCAGCAGCTCGGACAGGGGGCTCGGCTACACCTTC. Translated: CASSSDRGLGYTF.

The genes are TRBV6-1 and TRBJ1-1; D unclear. V lost 7 bases, J lost 6 bases, and 21 bases lay in between. The length of the CDR3 is 15 residues. Germline loops: CDR1 MNHNS, CDR2 SASEGT. The CDR3 sequence is CASTASGQLVAEAFF. In DNA, the CDR3 is TGTGCCAGCACGGCGTCGGGCCAGCTGGTAGCTGAAGCTTTCTTT.

The chain links TRBV4-3 to TRBJ1-2; 10 nucleotides match TRBD1. V trimming: 5 bases; J trimming: 0 bases; junction bases outside the gene matches: 3. CDR1 and CDR2 from the germline V gene are LGHNA and YSLEER. The CDR3 consists of 15 residues. The CDR3 DNA is TGCGCCAGCAGCAAGGGACAGGGGTCTAACTATGGCTACACCTTC. This codes for CASSKGQGSNYGYTF.

The V and J genes are TRBV7-2 and TRBJ1-5, with D hard to call. The CDR3 contains 15 residues. Germline V CDR1 and CDR2: SGHTA, FQGNSA. Between the trimmed V and J ends, which lost 1 base and 0 bases, there was a span of 7 bases. In DNA form, the CDR3 reads TGTGCCAGCAGCTTAGTGGTGAATAGCAATCAGCCCCAGCATTTT. The encoded protein is CASSLVVNSNQPQHF.

This clone is medium-sized. This specimen includes other DNA sequences encoding the same CDR3. This chain joins TRBV4-3 and TRBJ2-2; TRBD1 matches 9 bases. The CDR3 spans 16 residues. The V segment lost 1 base and the J segment 6 bases; nucleotides outside the gene matches: 6. CDR1 is LGHNA, CDR2 YSLEER, per germline. Here the CDR3 DNA reads TGCGCCAGCAGCCAAGCAGGGACAGGGATTGCCGGGGAGCTGTTTTTT. Protein sequence: CASSQAGTGIAGELFF.

The rearrangement links TRBV30 to TRBJ2-2, with D unresolved. With 0 bases removed from V and 0 bases from J, the gap between germline ends came to 11 bases. Germline V gene sequence: CDR1 GTSNPN, CDR2 SVGIG (reference sequence). CDR3 length equals 16 residues. The CDR3 bases are TGTGCCTGGAGTGTCGACCAGCCTTCGAACACCGGGGAGCTGTTTTTT. It yields the protein CAWSVDQPSNTGELFF.

This sequence joins TRBV28 and TRBJ1-2, with 12 nucleotides matching TRBD1. Looked up from germline, CDR1 is MDHEN and CDR2 is SYDVKM. With V trimmed by 4 bases and J by 6 bases, 0 bases remained unmatched. The CDR3 has 13 amino acids. CDR3 sequence reads: CASSWDRGHGYTF. CDR3 nucleotide sequence: TGTGCCAGCAGTTGGGACAGGGGGCATGGCTACACCTTC.

The chain links TRBV10-3 to TRBJ2-1; D not certain. V lost 5 bases and J lost 0, with 11 bases in between. Germline CDR1 reads ENHRY; CDR2 reads SYGVKD. The CDR3 has 15 amino acids. Here the CDR3 reads CAISRVISSYNEQFF. In DNA, the CDR3 is TGTGCCATCAGTCGTGTTATTAGCTCCTACAATGAGCAGTTCTTC.

The chain employs TRBV6-5 and TRBJ2-1; tentatively, D is TRBD1 (5 bases). The CDR3 totals 15 residues. V was pared by 5 bases and J by 3 bases, with 14 bases between. Germline V lookup: CDR1 MNHEY, CDR2 SVGAGI. CDR3 nucleotides: TGTGCCAGCAGTCCCTGGGGCAGAGGCTACAATGAGCAGTTCTTC. Amino acids: CASSPWGRGYNEQFF.

The V gene is TRBV4-2, the J gene TRBJ2-1; D is unclear. CDR1 and CDR2 (germline): LGHNA, YNFKEQ. The V gene lost 1 base and the J gene lost 12 bases, with 16 bases spanning the gap. The CDR3 has 14 amino acids. Here the CDR3 DNA reads TGTGCCAGCAGCCAAGGACTCGCGAGAGTGAGGCAGTTCTTC. Translated: CASSQGLARVRQFF.

This clone was seen more than once but under ten times. The chain links TRBV4-2 to TRBJ2-5; the match to TRBD1 covers 9 bases. Germline V gives CDR1 LGHNA, CDR2 YNFKEQ. This CDR3 has 14 amino acids. V lost 1 base to trimming and J lost 6 bases; unmatched junction nucleotides: 3. The CDR3 coding sequence is TGTGCCAGCAGCCAAGGGACAGGGGTAAAGACCCAGTACTTC. This gives the protein CASSQGTGVKTQYF.

V gene TRBV7-6 combines with J gene TRBJ2-7, with 7 bases matching TRBD2. The length of the CDR3 is 15 residues. The germline V gene encodes CDR1 SGHVS and CDR2 FNYEAQ. J lost 3 bases, V lost 5 bases, and 10 bases had no gene match. CDR3 residues: CASSKSAGVDYEQYF. As DNA, the CDR3 is TGTGCCAGCAGCAAATCGGCGGGAGTCGACTACGAGCAGTACTTC.

The chain recombines TRBV9 with TRBJ1-2; a weak D match, TRBD1 (6 bases). V lost 0 bases to trimming and J lost 4 bases, with 19 bases between them. The CDR3 covers 17 residues. Germline loops: CDR1 SGDLS, CDR2 YYNGEE. The CDR3 sequence: CASSVEARGAPPYGYTF. CDR3 sequence (DNA): TGTGCCAGCAGCGTAGAGGCTCGGGGGGCGCCGCCCTATGGCTACACCTTC.

The gene calls are TRBV10-3 and TRBJ2-1; D unresolved. This CDR3 has 12 amino acids. The germline V gene has CDR1 ENHRY and CDR2 SYGVKD. Trimming removed 3 bases from V and 10 bases from J, with 10 bases in between. CDR3 nucleotides: TGTGCCATCAGTGACCCACAGTACGAGCAGTTCTTC. Protein product: CAISDPQYEQFF.

The chain couples TRBV6-5 to TRBJ2-7; 9 bases line up with TRBD1. There are 15 residues in the CDR3. Germline CDR1 and CDR2: MNHEY and SVGAGI. The junction had 6 bases not matched to a gene; V was cut back by 5 bases and J by 1 base. Written as DNA, the CDR3 is TGTGCCAGCAGTAAACCCGGGACAGGGTCCTACGAGCAGTACTTC. Translating gives CASSKPGTGSYEQYF.

The chain carries TRBV5-6 and TRBJ2-1; the D is unclear. Germline V CDR1 and CDR2: SGHDT, YYEEEE. V shed 2 bases and J shed 4 bases, with 1 base lying between them. The CDR3 sequence is 11 residues long. The CDR3 DNA follows: TGTGCCAGCAGCTTATACAATGAGCAGTTCTTC. Its protein product is CASSLYNEQFF.

The rearrangement joins TRBV11-1 to TRBJ2-7; 10 bases align to TRBD1. The germline V gene encodes CDR1 SGHAT and CDR2 FQDESV (reference sequence). This CDR3 spans 15 amino acids. V lost 6 bases, J lost 3 bases, and 8 bases stayed unmatched. The CDR3 spells CASSWDRGFYYEQYF. The CDR3 DNA reads TGTGCCAGCAGTTGGGACAGGGGTTTTTACTACGAGCAGTACTTC. The whole variable domain, filled in from reference TRBV11-1 and TRBJ2-7, reads EAEVAQSPRYKITEKSQAVAFWCDPISGHATLYWYRQILGQGPELLVQFQDESVVDDSQLPKDRFSAERLKGVDSTLKIQPAELGDSAMYLCASSWDRGFYYEQYFGPGTRLTVT.

The chain carries TRBV25-1 and TRBJ2-7; the D gene is possibly TRBD1 (8 bases). Germline V lookup: CDR1 MGHDK, CDR2 SYGVNS. Trimming left V 10 bases short and J 4 bases short, with 14 bases between. The CDR3 extends over 12 amino acids. The CDR3 DNA is TGTGCCAAAAAACAGGGGGGGTACGAGCAGTACTTC. This translates into CAKKQGGYEQYF.

The V call is TRBV7-6, the J call TRBJ1-1; 10 nucleotides align to TRBD1. The CDR3 runs 18 residues. Germline CDR1 and CDR2: SGHVS and FNYEAQ. V was pared by 4 bases and J by 0 bases, with 11 bases of the junction left unmatched. The CDR3 DNA reads TGTGCCAGCAGCTCTTCCGGGACAGGGGAAATCATGAACACTGAAGCTTTCTTT. Amino acid sequence: CASSSSGTGEIMNTEAFF.

The chain uses TRBV7-9 and TRBJ2-1; TRBD2 agrees at 9 bases. After removal of 5 bases from V and 6 bases from J, the junction contained 8 bases not matched to a gene. Looked up from germline, CDR1 is SEHNR and CDR2 is FQNEAQ (reference sequence). There are 15 residues in the CDR3. As DNA, the CDR3 is TGTGCCAGCAGCCCAAGCGGGAGGTGGACCAATGAGCAGTTCTTC. Translated, it gives CASSPSGRWTNEQFF.

This sequence joins TRBV7-2 and TRBJ1-3; TRBD1 aligns across 9 bases. Trimming took 5 bases from V and 8 from J; bases not matched to a gene: 7. The CDR3 runs to 14 residues. Germline CDR1 is SGHTA and CDR2 is FQGNSA. This CDR3 is CASSPRGQGYTIYF. The DNA for the CDR3 is TGTGCCAGCAGCCCCAGGGGACAGGGCTACACCATATATTTT.

V is TRBV4-1 and J is TRBJ2-1; TRBD2 might be the D (6 bases). The CDR3 length is 16 residues. The germline V gene has CDR1 MGHRA and CDR2 YSYEKL. V dropped 3 bases and J dropped 4 bases, with 16 bases sitting between them. CDR3 sequence reads: CASSQSLEGIYNEQFF. As DNA, the CDR3 is TGCGCCAGCAGCCAGTCTTTGGAGGGGATATACAATGAGCAGTTCTTC.

This chain joins TRBV18 and TRBJ2-7; 8 nucleotides match TRBD1. CDR1 and CDR2 (germline): KGHSH, LQKENI. V was clipped by 3 bases and J by 2 bases; unmatched bases: 3. This CDR3 is 14 amino acids long. Here the CDR3 DNA reads TGTGCCAGCTCACCCGGACAGGGAACCTACGAGCAGTACTTC. Its protein is CASSPGQGTYEQYF. Looking up the rest from reference TRBV18 and TRBJ2-7 gives the full variable domain: NAGVMQNPRHLVRRRGQEARLRCSPMKGHSHVYWYRQLPEEGLKFMVYLQKENIIDESGMPKERFSAEFPKEGPSILRIQQVVRGDSAAYFCASSPGQGTYEQYFGPGTRLTVT.